These 19 T cell receptor beta chains came from one sample sequenced in a study of T cell responses to AZD1222 COVID-19 vaccine. Method: immunoSEQ multiplex PCR; TCRdb's copy keeps in-frame clones and lacks some. This sample has 15,000 or so clones, with around 80% found just once. The input for sequencing was peripheral blood, taken 28 days after the second AZD1222 dose. Every receptor here comes from an adult who received the AZD1222 COVID-19 vaccine.

This chain links TRBV6-1 with TRBJ2-7; D unresolved. CDR3 length: 13 amino acids. The V gene lost 2 bases and the J gene lost 5 bases, with 10 bases spanning the gap. CDR1 is MNHNS, CDR2 SASEGT, per germline. The CDR3 bases are TGTGCCAGCAGTGAATTTGAGATCCACGAGCAGTACTTC. Translated: CASSEFEIHEQYF.

The V and J genes are TRBV4-2 and TRBJ2-3, with D hard to call. Germline V gene sequence: CDR1 LGHNA, CDR2 YNFKEQ. V was trimmed by 1 base and J by 2 bases, leaving 10 bases between them. CDR3 length: 15 residues. The CDR3 DNA follows: TGTGCCAGCAGCCAAGGGGTCCTATCCACAGATACGCAGTATTTT. Protein: CASSQGVLSTDTQYF.

Note on this clone: A much larger clone differs from this one at a single base, so this may be a read error. V usage is TRBV12-3 or TRBV12-4 and J usage is TRBJ2-7; D is unresolved. The V and J ends lost 5 bases and 0 bases respectively, with 2 bases between them. There are 11 residues in the CDR3. The CDR3 is CASSPSYEQYF. The CDR3 DNA reads as TGTGCCAGCAGTCCCTCCTACGAGCAGTACTTC.

This chain links TRBV2 with TRBJ1-5, with D perhaps TRBD1 (5 bases). The ends were cut back, 2 bases at V and 6 bases at J, with 5 bases in the middle. The V gene's germline CDR1 is SNHLY and CDR2 FYNNEI. The CDR3 has 12 residues. The CDR3 protein is CASSEQGQPQHF. DNA for the CDR3: TGTGCCAGCAGTGAACAGGGTCAGCCCCAGCATTTT.

This sequence joins TRBV2 and TRBJ1-5; 8 bases fit TRBD1. The trim removed 6 bases at V and 5 bases at J, leaving 3 bases unmatched. The germline CDR1 and CDR2 sequences are SNHLY and FYNNEI. The CDR3 has 13 residues. The CDR3 sequence is CASRQGAYQPQHF. In nucleotides, the CDR3 is TGTGCCAGCAGGCAGGGGGCCTATCAGCCCCAGCATTTT.

The chain uses TRBV15 and TRBJ1-4; 10 bases map to TRBD1. V was pared by 0 bases and J by 6 bases, with 4 bases of the junction left unmatched. The CDR3 is 16 amino acids. Germline lookup yields CDR1 LNHNV and CDR2 YYDKDF (reference sequence). CDR3 sequence reads: CATSRDLGTGDEKLFF. In DNA form, the CDR3 reads TGTGCCACCAGCAGAGATCTAGGGACAGGGGATGAAAAACTGTTTTTT.

A single count supports this clone. The chain recombines TRBV4-2 with TRBJ2-1; a weak D match, TRBD2 (6 bases). The CDR3 extends over 17 amino acids. The germline CDR1 and CDR2 sequences are LGHNA and YNFKEQ. V shed 2 bases and J shed 13 bases, with 27 bases lying between them. The CDR3 DNA sequence: TGTGCCAGCAGCCAAAGTTTTATCGGGAGTGTCCCTCTGGCTCAGTTCTTC. As protein: CASSQSFIGSVPLAQFF.

This chain connects TRBV15 to TRBJ1-1; maybe TRBD1 (5 bases). Trimming took off 0 bases at V and 2 bases at J, with 13 bases between the two ends. The CDR3 totals 16 residues. Germline assignment: CDR1 LNHNV and CDR2 YYDKDF (reference sequence). CDR3 protein: CATSRDQGLYNTEAFF. As DNA, the CDR3 is TGTGCCACCAGCAGAGATCAGGGACTGTACAACACTGAAGCTTTCTTT.

The rearrangement joins TRBV5-1 to TRBJ1-1; tentatively, D is TRBD1 (5 bases). This CDR3 is built from 12 residues. The germline V gene has CDR1 SGHRS and CDR2 YFSETQ. The V and J ends lost 2 bases and 11 bases respectively, with 13 bases between them. The CDR3 bases are TGCGCCAGCAGCTTAGACAGAACCGGGGCTTTCTTT. It yields the protein CASSLDRTGAFF.

CDR3 sequence reads: CASSLEIGGGSNSPLHF. The CDR3 coding sequence is TGCGCCAGCAGCTTGGAAATCGGAGGGGGATCCAATTCACCCCTCCACTTT. The chain uses TRBV5-1 and TRBJ1-6, with D possibly being TRBD1 (6 bases). This CDR3 has 17 residues. Trimming took 0 bases from V and 7 from J, leaving 17 bases between them. Germline V gene data show CDR1 as SGHRS and CDR2 as YFSETQ.

This chain uses TRBV2 with TRBJ2-5; TRBD1 agrees at 8 bases. The CDR3 contains 15 residues. V was clipped by 6 bases and J by 5 bases; unmatched bases: 11. Germline V gives CDR1 SNHLY, CDR2 FYNNEI. The CDR3 here is CASSPGQAGQETQYF. The CDR3 region has the DNA TGTGCCAGCAGCCCGGGACAGGCCGGACAGGAGACCCAGTACTTC.

This chain's CDR3 is CASSPAVTGSKGYTF. The CDR3 region has the DNA TGTGCCAGCAGCCCCGCGGTCACAGGGAGTAAGGGCTACACCTTC. The rearrangement joins TRBV7-2 to TRBJ1-2; the D gene is possibly TRBD1 (6 bases). Trimming pared 5 bases from V and 8 bases from J, leaving 21 bases between. Per germline, CDR1 SGHTA and CDR2 FQGNSA. The CDR3 contains 15 residues. Full variable domain (remainder filled in from reference TRBV7-2 and TRBJ1-2): GAGVSQSPSNKVTEKGKDVELRCDPISGHTALYWYRQSLGQGLEFLIYFQGNSAPDKSGLPSDRFSAERTGGSVSTLTIQRTQQEDSAVYLCASSPAVTGSKGYTFGSGTRLTVV.

This clone was seen just once. The chain uses TRBV6-5 and TRBJ2-1, with 8 bases identical to TRBD1. CDR3 length: 14 residues. V shed 5 bases, J shed 2 bases, and the junction held 2 bases outside the gene matches. Germline V CDR1 and CDR2: MNHEY, SVGAGI. Here the CDR3 reads CASSQGAPYNEQFF. In DNA form, the CDR3 reads TGTGCCAGCAGTCAGGGGGCCCCCTACAATGAGCAGTTCTTC.

This chain joins TRBV6-4 and TRBJ1-4; D gene uncertain. This CDR3 spans 13 amino acids. Germline V gene sequence: CDR1 MRHNA, CDR2 SNTAGT. V shed 4 bases and J shed 8 bases, with 11 bases lying between them. This CDR3 is CASSGNPGEKLFF. The CDR3 DNA reads as TGTGCCAGCAGTGGGAACCCGGGGGAAAAACTGTTTTTT.

V is TRBV5-1 and J is TRBJ2-2, with 7 bases lining up with TRBD1. Per germline, CDR1 SGHRS and CDR2 YFSETQ. J gave up 6 bases and V 5 bases, and 10 bases lay outside the gene matches. This CDR3 region has 15 residues. The CDR3 DNA reads as TGCGCCAGCAGGCCCAGGGGGAAAAAGGCCGGGGAGCTGTTTTTT. It codes for CASRPRGKKAGELFF. Filled out from reference TRBV5-1 and TRBJ2-2, the complete variable domain reads KAGVTQTPRYLIKTRGQQVTLSCSPISGHRSVSWYQQTPGQGLQFLFEYFSETQRNKGNFPGRFSGRQFSNSRSEMNVSTLELGDSALYLCASRPRGKKAGELFFGEGSRLTVL.

This sequence joins TRBV7-2 and TRBJ1-3; D is unresolved. Germline V gene sequence: CDR1 SGHTA, CDR2 FQGNSA. V was shortened by 0 bases and J by 2 bases, with 8 bases between the two germline ends. This CDR3 is built from 15 residues. Here the CDR3 DNA reads TGTGCCAGCAGCTTAGCTGGGGTAACTGGAAACACCATATATTTT. Protein product: CASSLAGVTGNTIYF.

The genes are TRBV6-5 and TRBJ1-2, with D perhaps matching TRBD1 (5 bases). The ends were cut back, 0 bases at V and 3 bases at J, with 11 bases in the middle. From germline, CDR1 is MNHEY and CDR2 SVGAGI. There are 15 residues in the CDR3. The chain's CDR3 is CASSYSRGTYYGYTF. As DNA, the CDR3 is TGTGCCAGCAGTTACTCCCGCGGGACGTACTATGGCTACACCTTC.

This chain connects TRBV9 to TRBJ1-1; 8 bases match TRBD1. CDR3 length: 14 amino acids. Germline V gene data show CDR1 as SGDLS and CDR2 as YYNGEE. Trimming at V came to 0 bases and at J to 6 bases, leaving 4 bases not matched to a gene. The CDR3 bases are TGTGCCAGCAGCGTAGGTCTACAGGGGGCTGAAGCTTTCTTT. Translated: CASSVGLQGAEAFF.

The rearrangement links TRBV29-1 to TRBJ1-3; D uncertain. The CDR3 length is 11 residues. With 7 bases removed from V and 0 bases from J, the gap between germline ends came to 4 bases. The germline gives CDR1 SQVTM, CDR2 ANQGSEA. This CDR3 is CSAGSGNTIYF. Here the CDR3 DNA reads TGCAGCGCCGGCTCTGGAAACACCATATATTTT.